The T cell receptor (beta chain) under discussion was sequenced for a study of T cell repertoires in cytomegalovirus infection. Study-level information: Signatures in public TCR beta sequences pointed to both CMV infection and matching HLA type. Study-level findings and limits: HLA-C-restricted, CMV-specific TCR beta clonotypes were dominant ex vivo. Cumulated frequencies of public TCR beta families served to identify carriers of CMV plus the relevant HLA.

TCRdb re-analysed the reads in MiXCR, keeping a single row per CDR3 protein. The sample lists about 180,000 distinct CDR3 sequences; 13% to 15% were seen once. This clonotype occurred a few times. Its antigen is not known. Source material: PBMCs. The clonotype comes from a human donor in good health (CMV status not recorded). Some clones in this sample may be carry-over from other donors' samples.

In DNA, the CDR3 is TGCGCCAGCAGCCCGGCCGCGGGAAACTACAATGAGCAGTTCTTC. Translation: CASSPAAGNYNEQFF. This rearrangement joins TRBV5-1 to TRBJ2-1, with D possibly TRBD2 on 6 matching bases. The germline gives CDR1 SGHRS, CDR2 YFSETQ. This CDR3 has 15 amino acids. V shed 4 bases and J shed 3 bases, with 14 bases lying between them.